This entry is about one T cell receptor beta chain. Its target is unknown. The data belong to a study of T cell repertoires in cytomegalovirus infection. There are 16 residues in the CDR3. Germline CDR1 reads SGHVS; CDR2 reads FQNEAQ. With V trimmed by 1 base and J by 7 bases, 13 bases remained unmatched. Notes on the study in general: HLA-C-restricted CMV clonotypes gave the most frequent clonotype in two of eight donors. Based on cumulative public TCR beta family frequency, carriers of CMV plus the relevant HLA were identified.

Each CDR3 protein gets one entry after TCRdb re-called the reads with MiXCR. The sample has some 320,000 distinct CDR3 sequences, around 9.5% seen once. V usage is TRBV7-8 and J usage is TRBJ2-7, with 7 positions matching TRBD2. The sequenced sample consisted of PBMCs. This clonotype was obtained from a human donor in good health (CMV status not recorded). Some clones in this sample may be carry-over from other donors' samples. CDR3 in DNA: TGTGCCAGCAGCTTAGAAGCACTAGCGAGGAGTGGGGAGCAGTACTTC. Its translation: CASSLEALARSGEQYF.